These 14 T cell receptor beta chains originate from one sample sequenced in a study of T-cell memory formation after mild COVID-19. TCRdb reprocessed the 5' RACE reads with MiXCR, giving one entry per CDR3 protein. The sample contains a few hundred thousand distinct CDR3 sequences, approximately 16% of which appear only once. Sequenced: PBMCs or a T cell subset sorted from them (not recorded which). Receptors were obtained from a man younger than 35 who had mild COVID-19 (a few samples of this study predate the infection). Cell type and time point are not known.

V usage is TRBV5-1 and J usage is TRBJ1-3, with 8 positions matching TRBD1. Germline V gene lookup returns CDR1 SGHRS and CDR2 YFSETQ. J was trimmed by 3 bases and V by 0 bases; bases with no gene match: 2. This CDR3 has 15 amino acids. CDR3 region: CASSLGQGYGNTIYF. The DNA for the CDR3 is TGCGCCAGCAGCTTGGGACAGGGGTATGGAAACACCATATATTTT. The variable domain in full, completed from reference TRBV5-1 and TRBJ1-3, reads KAGVTQTPRYLIKTRGQQVTLSCSPISGHRSVSWYQQTPGQGLQFLFEYFSETQRNKGNFPGRFSGRQFSNSRSEMNVSTLELGDSALYLCASSLGQGYGNTIYFGEGSWLTVV.

Only a few counts were recorded for this clonotype. The rearrangement links TRBV7-3 to TRBJ2-5; D remains unclear. Germline CDR1 is SGHTA and CDR2 is FQGTGA. CDR3 size: 13 residues. V shed 4 bases and J shed 5 bases, with 11 bases lying between them. The CDR3 is CASSSYGTETQYF. CDR3 nucleotides: TGTGCCAGCAGCTCCTATGGTACGGAGACCCAGTACTTC. Based on the CDR3 plus reference TRBV7-3 and TRBJ2-5, the full variable domain is GAGVSQTPSNKVTEKGKYVELRCDPISGHTALYWYRQSLGQGPEFLIYFQGTGAADDSGLPNDRFFAVRPEGSVSTLKIQRTERGDSAVYLCASSSYGTETQYFGPGTRLLVL.

This clonotype has a count of ten or more. The V gene is TRBV27, the J gene TRBJ1-6; D uncertain. Per germline, CDR1 MNHEY and CDR2 SMNVEV (reference sequence). V was cut by 5 bases and J by 5 bases, with 19 bases left in between. The CDR3 consists of 17 residues. CDR3 protein: CASSPTGPWFHNSPLHF. The DNA of the CDR3 is TGTGCCAGCAGTCCTACCGGGCCCTGGTTCCATAATTCACCCCTCCACTTT.

The V and J genes are TRBV6-2 or TRBV6-3 and TRBJ1-1; tentative D call: TRBD1 (5 bases). Germline V gene data show CDR1 as MNHEY and CDR2 as SVGEGT. Trimming removed 2 bases from V and 5 bases from J, with 15 bases in between. The CDR3 has 15 amino acids. The CDR3 coding sequence is TGTGCCAGCAGTTACCATGGGGCTGTTCGTACTGAAGCTTTCTTT. Protein sequence: CASSYHGAVRTEAFF.

This clonotype was seen a few times. V gene TRBV12-3 or TRBV12-4 combines with J gene TRBJ1-2; 9 positions match TRBD1. This CDR3 contains 15 residues. With 5 bases clipped from V and 0 bases from J, the junction kept 4 bases outside the gene matches. The DNA for the CDR3 is TGTGCCAGCAGTCCCTGGACAGGGGCTAACTATGGCTACACCTTC. Translation gives CASSPWTGANYGYTF.

This clonotype came up a few times. The J gene is TRBJ2-7, the V gene TRBV4-1; D perhaps matches TRBD2 (7 bases). Per germline, CDR1 MGHRA and CDR2 YSYEKL. Trimming shortened V by 1 base and J by 4 bases, and 11 bases separated the two germline ends. The CDR3 has 14 residues. DNA of the CDR3: TGCGCCAGCAGCCAAGGAGGGGGAGGGTACGAGCAGTACGTC. Translated: CASSQGGGGYEQYV.

This clonotype showed up just a few times. The rearrangement joins TRBV20-1 to TRBJ2-3; D gene ambiguous. Between the trimmed V and J ends, which lost 6 bases and 0 bases, there was a span of 13 bases. Germline loops: CDR1 DFQATT, CDR2 SNEGSKA (reference sequence). This CDR3 spans 14 amino acids. CDR3: CSAPLAASTDTQYF. The DNA of the CDR3 is TGCAGTGCCCCCCTGGCGGCTAGCACAGATACGCAGTATTTT.

This sequence joins TRBV20-1 and TRBJ1-2; 7 bases align to TRBD1. CDR3 length: 13 amino acids. V lost 6 bases, J lost 5 bases, and 9 bases stayed unmatched. CDR1 is DFQATT, CDR2 SNEGSKA, per germline (reference sequence). This CDR3 reads CSARGPSLYGYTF. The CDR3 DNA sequence: TGCAGTGCGAGGGGGCCGAGCTTATATGGCTACACCTTC.

This clonotype came up a few times. This chain links TRBV9 with TRBJ2-3; D not resolved. Trimming took 4 bases from V and 2 from J, leaving 8 bases between them. The CDR3 sequence is 13 residues long. Germline-derived CDR1 and CDR2 are SGDLS and YYNGEE. The CDR3 DNA is TGTGCCAGCAGCCCCCGTACCACAGATACGCAGTATTTT. This encodes CASSPRTTDTQYF.

This clonotype was picked up a small number of times. The chain has TRBV5-1 and TRBJ1-2; tentative D call: TRBD1 (6 bases). Germline CDR1 SGHRS, CDR2 YFSETQ. V lost 0 bases and J lost 2, with 8 bases in between. This CDR3 spans 14 amino acids. The DNA for the CDR3 is TGCGCCAGCAGCTTGGATGACAGGAACTATGGCTACACCTTC. Translation: CASSLDDRNYGYTF.

The rearrangement uses TRBV20-1 and TRBJ2-7, with a possible D match to TRBD1 (5 bases). The CDR3 has 12 amino acids. Germline V CDR1 and CDR2: DFQATT, SNEGSKA (reference sequence). Trimming took off 6 bases at V and 6 bases at J, with 15 bases between the two ends. The CDR3 region has the DNA TGCAGTGCCCAGGGATGGCCCCGCGAGCAGTACTTC. Residues: CSAQGWPREQYF.

The chain uses TRBV7-9 and TRBJ2-1; D gene uncertain. Deletions cut 1 base from V and 8 bases from J, with 9 bases between. Germline CDR1 reads SEHNR; CDR2 reads FQNEAQ (reference sequence). The CDR3 consists of 13 residues. The CDR3 DNA sequence: TGTGCCAGCAGCTTAGGCACGGTTGATGAGCAGTTCTTC. Its protein is CASSLGTVDEQFF.

The chain carries TRBV23-1 and TRBJ2-3; the D gene is possibly TRBD2 (6 bases). TRBV23-1 is an ORF; its function is uncertain. V lost 0 bases and J lost 5, with 21 bases in between. The CDR3 length is 18 residues. Here the CDR3 reads CASSQSGELGGAGDTQYF. In DNA, the CDR3 is TGCGCCAGCAGTCAATCGGGGGAATTAGGAGGGGCTGGAGATACGCAGTATTTT.

The table lists this clonotype with a few counts. V usage is TRBV5-1 and J usage is TRBJ2-3; D is perhaps TRBD1 or TRBD2 (5 bases each). The CDR3 runs 16 residues. In germline, CDR1 is SGHRS, CDR2 YFSETQ. Trimming shortened V by 2 bases and J by 4 bases, and 17 bases separated the two germline ends. The CDR3 nucleotides are TGCGCCAGCAGCTTTCATCTTCGAGGGGCCTCAGATACGCAGTATTTT. Amino acids: CASSFHLRGASDTQYF.